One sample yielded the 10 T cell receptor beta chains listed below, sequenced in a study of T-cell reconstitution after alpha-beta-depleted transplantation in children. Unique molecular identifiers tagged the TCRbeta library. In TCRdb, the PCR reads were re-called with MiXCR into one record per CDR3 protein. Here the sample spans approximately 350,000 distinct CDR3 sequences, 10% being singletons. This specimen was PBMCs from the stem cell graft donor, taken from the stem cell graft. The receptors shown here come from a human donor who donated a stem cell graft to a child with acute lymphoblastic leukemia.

In DNA form, the CDR3 reads TGCAGTGCTAGACCCCCAGAGAGAGAAAAACTGTTTTTT. Residues: CSARPPEREKLFF. The chain uses TRBV20-1 and TRBJ1-4; D call uncertain. The germline V and J ends were trimmed by 2 bases and 8 bases, with 12 bases remaining between them. The CDR3 has 13 amino acids. Germline CDR1 is DFQATT and CDR2 is SNEGSKA (reference sequence).

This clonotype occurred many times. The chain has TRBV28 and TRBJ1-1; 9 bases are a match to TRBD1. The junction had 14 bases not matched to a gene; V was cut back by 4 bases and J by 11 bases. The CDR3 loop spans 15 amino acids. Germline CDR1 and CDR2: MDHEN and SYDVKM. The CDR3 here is CASSSASTGGAGAFF. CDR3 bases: TGTGCCAGCAGTTCTGCCTCCACAGGGGGCGCGGGTGCTTTCTTT.

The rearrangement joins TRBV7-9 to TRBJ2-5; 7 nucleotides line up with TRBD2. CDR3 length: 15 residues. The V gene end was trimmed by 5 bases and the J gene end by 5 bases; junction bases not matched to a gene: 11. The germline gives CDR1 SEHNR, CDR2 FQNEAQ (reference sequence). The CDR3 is CASSLLGGEGETQYF. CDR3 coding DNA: TGTGCCAGCAGCCTCCTGGGAGGGGAAGGGGAGACCCAGTACTTC.

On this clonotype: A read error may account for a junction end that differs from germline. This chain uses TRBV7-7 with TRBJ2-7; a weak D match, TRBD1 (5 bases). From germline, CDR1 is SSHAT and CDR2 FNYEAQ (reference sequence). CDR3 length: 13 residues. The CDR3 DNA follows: TGTGCTAGCAGCTTAGACAGCTTCAACGAGCAGTACTTC. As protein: CASSLDSFNEQYF.

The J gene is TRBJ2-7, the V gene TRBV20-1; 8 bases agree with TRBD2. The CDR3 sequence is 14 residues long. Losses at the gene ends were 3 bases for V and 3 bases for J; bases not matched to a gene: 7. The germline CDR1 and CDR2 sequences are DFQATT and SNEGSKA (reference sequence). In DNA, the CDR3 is TGCAGTGCTAGGAGAGGGGCGGGAGGCTACGAGCAGTACTTC. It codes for CSARRGAGGYEQYF.

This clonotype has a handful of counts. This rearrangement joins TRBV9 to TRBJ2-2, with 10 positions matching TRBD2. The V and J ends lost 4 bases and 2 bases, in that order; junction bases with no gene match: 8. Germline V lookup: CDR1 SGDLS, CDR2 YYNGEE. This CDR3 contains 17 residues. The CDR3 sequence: CASSSPRTSGNTGELFF. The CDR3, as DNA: TGTGCCAGCAGCTCTCCCCGGACTAGCGGCAACACCGGGGAGCTGTTTTTT.

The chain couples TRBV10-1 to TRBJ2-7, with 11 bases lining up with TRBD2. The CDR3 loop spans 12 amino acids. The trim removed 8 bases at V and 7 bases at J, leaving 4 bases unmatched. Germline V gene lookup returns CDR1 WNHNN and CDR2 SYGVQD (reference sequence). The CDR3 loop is CASGTSGREQYF. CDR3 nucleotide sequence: TGCGCCAGCGGCACTAGCGGGAGAGAGCAGTACTTC.

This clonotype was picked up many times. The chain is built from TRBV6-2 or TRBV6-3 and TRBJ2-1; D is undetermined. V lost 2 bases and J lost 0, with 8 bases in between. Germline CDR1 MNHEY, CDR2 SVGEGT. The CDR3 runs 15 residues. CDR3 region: CASSYGVSSYNEQFF. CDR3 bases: TGTGCCAGCAGTTACGGGGTTAGCTCCTACAATGAGCAGTTCTTC.

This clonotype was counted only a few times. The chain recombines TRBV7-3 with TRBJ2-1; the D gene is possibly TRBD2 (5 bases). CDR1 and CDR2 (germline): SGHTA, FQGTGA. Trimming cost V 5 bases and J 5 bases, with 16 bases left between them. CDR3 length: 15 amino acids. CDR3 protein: CASSPPGGTHNEQFF. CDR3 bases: TGTGCCAGCAGCCCCCCAGGAGGAACCCACAATGAGCAGTTCTTC.

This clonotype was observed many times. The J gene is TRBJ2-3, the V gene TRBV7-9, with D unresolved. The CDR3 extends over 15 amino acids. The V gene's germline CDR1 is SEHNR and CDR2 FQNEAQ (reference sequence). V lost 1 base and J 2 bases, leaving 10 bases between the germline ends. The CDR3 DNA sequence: TGTGCCAGCAGCTTAGTAATCGGACCCACAGATACGCAGTATTTT. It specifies CASSLVIGPTDTQYF.